This T cell receptor (beta chain) was recovered during a study of blood T cell repertoires in COVID-19. Turning to the study itself: There were acute and convalescent COVID-19 samples, and they came from the United States, Italy and Spain. Sources were T cells, B-cell-depleted T cells, or PBMCs; the material itself was cDNA or gDNA.

Study processing details: Counts of nucleated cells, estimated from reference gene primer amplification, were obtained. Here immunoSEQ multiplex PCR was the method, and the copy in TCRdb shows in-frame clones only, minus some. From that table come the V and J calls and clone size; the DNA was used to work out D and trimming. The sample includes approximately 270,000 clones, about 85% of them seen just once. The CDR3 runs 12 residues. Trimming stripped 6 bases from V and 3 bases from J, with 9 bases between. CDR1 is MDHEN and CDR2 is SYDVKM in the germline V gene. This receptor was identified in a man younger than 30 with active or convalescent COVID-19. The chain links TRBV28 to TRBJ2-7, with D possibly matching TRBD1 (5 bases). The sequencing input was peripheral blood. CDR3 sequence: CASRPGYYEQYF. For the CDR3, the DNA is TGTGCCAGCAGACCAGGGTACTACGAGCAGTACTTC.